The 6 T cell receptor beta chains given below trace back to one sample, sequenced in a study of T-cell reconstitution after alpha-beta-depleted transplantation in children. Using unique molecular identifiers, the investigators prepared the TCRbeta library. TCRdb itself ran the PCR reads through MiXCR, one entry per CDR3 protein. In the table there are around 800,000 distinct CDR3 sequences, less than 20% of which are singletons. The specimen was PBMCs, mostly from graft donor cells, collected 360 days after TCRalphabeta/CD19-depleted stem cell transplant. The receptors stem from a male patient between 5 and 17 years old who had a stem cell transplant for acute lymphoblastic leukemia, so the T cells may come from the graft donor.

On this clonotype: Compared with germline, one end of the junction differs, possibly owing to a read error. The J gene is TRBJ2-7, the V gene TRBV18; D remains ambiguous. CDR1 KGHSH and CDR2 LQKENI come from the germline V gene. This CDR3 is 12 amino acids long. The CDR3 DNA sequence: TGTGCCAGCTCAAAGTCCTCCAACGAGCAGTACTTC. Translating gives CASSKSSNEQYF.

V and J are TRBV9 and TRBJ2-1; 8 nucleotides line up with TRBD2. J lost 1 base, V lost 3 bases, and 3 bases had no gene match. The germline V gene encodes CDR1 SGDLS and CDR2 YYNGEE. CDR3 length: 15 residues. CDR3 sequence (DNA): TGTGCCAGCAGCGCGACTAGCGTTTCCTACAATGAGCAGTTCTTC. Protein sequence: CASSATSVSYNEQFF.

A few counts support this clonotype. This chain connects TRBV27 to TRBJ1-2; D is possibly TRBD1 (5 bases). Germline CDR1 MNHEY, CDR2 SMNVEV (reference sequence). V lost 3 bases and J lost 5, with 10 bases in between. The CDR3 runs 13 residues. The CDR3 reads CASSFAGGYGYTF. The CDR3 coding sequence is TGTGCCAGCAGTTTCGCGGGGGGGTATGGCTACACCTTC.

This chain joins TRBV7-9 and TRBJ2-3; 7 bases match TRBD2. With 4 bases clipped from V and 4 bases from J, the junction kept 11 bases outside the gene matches. Germline-derived CDR1 and CDR2 are SEHNR and FQNEAQ (reference sequence). The CDR3 length is 16 residues. The CDR3 is CASSSSLGGRADTQYF. CDR3 in DNA: TGTGCCAGCAGCTCCTCTCTCGGCGGGAGAGCAGATACGCAGTATTTT.

This clonotype was seen a single time. The rearrangement joins TRBV13 to TRBJ2-1; 9 positions match TRBD2. Per germline, CDR1 PRHDT and CDR2 FYEKMQ (reference sequence). V lost 8 bases and J lost 3; bases outside the gene matches: 17. The CDR3 contains 18 residues. The CDR3 DNA reads TGTGCCAGCGGTGCGAGGAGCCGAGCGGGAGGATTCTACAATGAGCAGTTCTTC. Amino acid sequence: CASGARSRAGGFYNEQFF. Drawing the rest from reference TRBV13 and TRBJ2-1, the complete variable domain is AAGVIQSPRHLIKEKRETATLKCYPIPRHDTVYWYQQGPGQDPQFLISFYEKMQSDKGSIPDRFSAQQFSDYHSELNMSSLELGDSALYFCASGARSRAGGFYNEQFFGPGTRLTVL.

This clonotype has at least ten counts. The chain joins TRBV12-3 or TRBV12-4 to TRBJ2-1, with D possibly TRBD2 on 5 matching bases. The germline V and J ends were trimmed by 4 bases and 4 bases, with 8 bases remaining between them. This CDR3 is 13 amino acids long. The CDR3 coding sequence is TGTGCCAGCAGTTCGGGATTTTACAATGAGCAGTTCTTC. Translated, it gives CASSSGFYNEQFF.